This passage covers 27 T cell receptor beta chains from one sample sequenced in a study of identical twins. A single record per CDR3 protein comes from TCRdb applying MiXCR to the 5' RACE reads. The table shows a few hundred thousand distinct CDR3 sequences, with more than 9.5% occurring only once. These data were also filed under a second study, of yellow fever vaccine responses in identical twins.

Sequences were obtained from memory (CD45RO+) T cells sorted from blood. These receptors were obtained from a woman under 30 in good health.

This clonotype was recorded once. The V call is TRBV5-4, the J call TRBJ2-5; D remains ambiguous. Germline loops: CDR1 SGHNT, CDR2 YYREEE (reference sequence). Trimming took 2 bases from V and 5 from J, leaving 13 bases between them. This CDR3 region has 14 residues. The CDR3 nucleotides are TGTGCCAGCAGCTTAACACTCAACTCGGAGACCCAGTACTTC. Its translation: CASSLTLNSETQYF.

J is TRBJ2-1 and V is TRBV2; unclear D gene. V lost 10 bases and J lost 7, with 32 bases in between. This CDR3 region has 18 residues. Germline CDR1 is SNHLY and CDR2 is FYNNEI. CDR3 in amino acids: CAICLLLLTGLLENEQFF. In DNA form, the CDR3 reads TGTGCCATCTGTTTATTGCTTTTAACGGGCTTGTTGGAGAATGAGCAGTTCTTC.

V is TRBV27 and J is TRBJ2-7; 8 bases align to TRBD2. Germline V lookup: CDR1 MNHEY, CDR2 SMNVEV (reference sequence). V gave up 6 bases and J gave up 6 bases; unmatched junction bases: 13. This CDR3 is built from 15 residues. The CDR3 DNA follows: TGTGCCAGCAGGCAATCTATGGGACTAGTTGCCGAGCAGTACTTC. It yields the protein CASRQSMGLVAEQYF.

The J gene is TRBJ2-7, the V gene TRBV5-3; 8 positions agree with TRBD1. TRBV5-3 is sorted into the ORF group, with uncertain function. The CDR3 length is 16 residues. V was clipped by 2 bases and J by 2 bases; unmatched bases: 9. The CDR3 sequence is CARSFPPTGVPYEQYF. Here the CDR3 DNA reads TGTGCCAGAAGCTTCCCCCCGACAGGGGTCCCCTACGAGCAGTACTTC.

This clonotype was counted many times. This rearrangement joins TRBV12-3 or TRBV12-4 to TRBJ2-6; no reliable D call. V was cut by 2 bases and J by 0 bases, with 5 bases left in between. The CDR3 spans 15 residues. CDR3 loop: CASSLSGSGANVLTF. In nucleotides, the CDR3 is TGTGCCAGCAGTTTATCGGGCTCTGGGGCCAACGTCCTGACTTTC.

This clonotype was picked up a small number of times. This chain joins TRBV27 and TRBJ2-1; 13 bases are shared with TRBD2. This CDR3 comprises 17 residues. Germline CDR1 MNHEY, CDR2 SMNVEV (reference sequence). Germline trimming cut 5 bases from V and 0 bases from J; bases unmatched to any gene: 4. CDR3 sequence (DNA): TGTGCCAGCAGTCACAGGACTAGCGGGAGCTCCTACAATGAGCAGTTCTTC. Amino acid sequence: CASSHRTSGSSYNEQFF.

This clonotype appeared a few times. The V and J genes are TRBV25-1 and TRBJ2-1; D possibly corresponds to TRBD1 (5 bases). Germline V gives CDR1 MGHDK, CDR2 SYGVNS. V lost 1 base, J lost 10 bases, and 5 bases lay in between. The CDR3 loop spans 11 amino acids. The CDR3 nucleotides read TGTGCCAGCAGTGAATGGACAGAGCAGTTCTTC. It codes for CASSEWTEQFF.

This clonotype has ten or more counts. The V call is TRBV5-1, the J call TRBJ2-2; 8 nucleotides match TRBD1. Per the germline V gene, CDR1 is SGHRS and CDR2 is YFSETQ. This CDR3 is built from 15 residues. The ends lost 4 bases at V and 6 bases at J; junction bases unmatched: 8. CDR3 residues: CASSAWTGSAGELFF. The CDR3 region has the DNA TGCGCCAGCAGCGCCTGGACAGGGTCTGCCGGGGAGCTGTTTTTT. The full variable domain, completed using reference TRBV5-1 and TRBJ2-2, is KAGVTQTPRYLIKTRGQQVTLSCSPISGHRSVSWYQQTPGQGLQFLFEYFSETQRNKGNFPGRFSGRQFSNSRSEMNVSTLELGDSALYLCASSAWTGSAGELFFGEGSRLTVL.

CDR3 loop: CASSIELAGGEQFF. The DNA of the CDR3 is TGTGCCAGTAGTATAGAACTAGCGGGGGGTGAGCAGTTCTTC. The chain combines TRBV19 with TRBJ2-1; 12 bases match TRBD2. This CDR3 comprises 14 residues. V shed 0 bases, J shed 9 bases, and the junction held 0 bases outside the gene matches. Germline V CDR1 and CDR2: LNHDA, SQIVND (reference sequence).

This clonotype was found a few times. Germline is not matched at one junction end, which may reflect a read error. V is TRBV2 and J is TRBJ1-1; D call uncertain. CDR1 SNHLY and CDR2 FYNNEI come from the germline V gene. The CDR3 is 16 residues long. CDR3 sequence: CASREGRRTLNTEAFF. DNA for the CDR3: TGTGCCAGCAGGGAAGGTCGGCGGACGTTGAACACTGAAGCTTTCTTT.

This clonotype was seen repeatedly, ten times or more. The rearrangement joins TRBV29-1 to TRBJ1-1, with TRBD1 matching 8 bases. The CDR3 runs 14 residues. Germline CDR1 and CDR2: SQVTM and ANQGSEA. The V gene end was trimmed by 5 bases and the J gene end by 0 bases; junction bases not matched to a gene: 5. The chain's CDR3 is CSVWDRSMNTEAFF. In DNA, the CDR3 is TGCAGCGTTTGGGACAGGAGTATGAACACTGAAGCTTTCTTT.

CDR3 sequence reads: CAISSGAVTGELFF. For the CDR3, the DNA is TGTGCCATCTCCTCGGGGGCCGTCACCGGGGAGCTGTTTTTT. The J gene is TRBJ2-2, the V gene TRBV10-3, with D perhaps assigned TRBD1 or TRBD2 (6 bases each). Looked up from germline, CDR1 is ENHRY and CDR2 is SYGVKD. The CDR3 spans 14 residues. The V end was cut by 8 bases, the J end by 4 bases, with 14 bases between.

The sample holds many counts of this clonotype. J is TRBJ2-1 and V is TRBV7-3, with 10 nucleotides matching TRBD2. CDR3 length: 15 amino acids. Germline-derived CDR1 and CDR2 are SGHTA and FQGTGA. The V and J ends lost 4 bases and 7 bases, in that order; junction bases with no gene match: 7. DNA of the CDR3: TGTGCCAGCAGCTCTAGACTAGCGGGCCCGAATGAGCAGTTCTTC. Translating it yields CASSSRLAGPNEQFF.

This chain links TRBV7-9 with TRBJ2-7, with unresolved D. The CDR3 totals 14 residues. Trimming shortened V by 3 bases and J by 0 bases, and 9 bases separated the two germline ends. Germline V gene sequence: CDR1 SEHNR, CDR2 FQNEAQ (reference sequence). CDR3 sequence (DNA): TGTGCCAGCAGCTTTGGTACGGACTCCTACGAGCAGTACTTC. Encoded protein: CASSFGTDSYEQYF.

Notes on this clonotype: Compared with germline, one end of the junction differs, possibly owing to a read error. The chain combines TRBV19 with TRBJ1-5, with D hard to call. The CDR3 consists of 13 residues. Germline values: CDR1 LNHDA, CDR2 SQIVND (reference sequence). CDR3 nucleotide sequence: TGTGCCAGTAGTATGGATTCGTATCAGCCCCATCATTTT. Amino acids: CASSMDSYQPHHF.

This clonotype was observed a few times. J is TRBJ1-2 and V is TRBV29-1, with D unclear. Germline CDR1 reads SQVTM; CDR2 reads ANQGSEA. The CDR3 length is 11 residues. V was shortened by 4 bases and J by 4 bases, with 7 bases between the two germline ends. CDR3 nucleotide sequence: TGCAGCGTTGTTGACATCTATGGCTACACCTTC. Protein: CSVVDIYGYTF.

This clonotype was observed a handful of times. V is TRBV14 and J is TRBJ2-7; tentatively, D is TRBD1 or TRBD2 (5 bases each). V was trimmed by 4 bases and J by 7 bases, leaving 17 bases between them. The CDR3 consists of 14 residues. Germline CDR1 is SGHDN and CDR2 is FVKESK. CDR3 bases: TGTGCCAGCAGCCCTAACCGGGGCTTGGGGGAGCAGTACTTC. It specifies CASSPNRGLGEQYF. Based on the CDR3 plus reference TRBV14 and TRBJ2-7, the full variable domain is EAGVTQFPSHSVIEKGQTVTLRCDPISGHDNLYWYRRVMGKEIKFLLHFVKESKQDESGMPNNRFLAERTGGTYSTLKVQPAELEDSGVYFCASSPNRGLGEQYFGPGTRLTVT.

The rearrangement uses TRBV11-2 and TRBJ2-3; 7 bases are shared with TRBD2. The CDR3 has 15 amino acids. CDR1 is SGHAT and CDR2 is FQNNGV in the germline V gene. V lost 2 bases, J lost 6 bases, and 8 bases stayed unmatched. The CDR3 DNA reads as TGTGCCAGCAGCTTATTCGGGGGGTCGAGGGATACGCAGTATTTT. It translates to CASSLFGGSRDTQYF.

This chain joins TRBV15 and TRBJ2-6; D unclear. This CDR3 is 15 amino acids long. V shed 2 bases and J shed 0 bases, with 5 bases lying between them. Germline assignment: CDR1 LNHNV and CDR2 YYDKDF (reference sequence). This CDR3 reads CATSRQHSGANVLTF. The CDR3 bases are TGTGCCACCAGCAGACAGCACTCTGGGGCCAACGTCCTGACTTTC.

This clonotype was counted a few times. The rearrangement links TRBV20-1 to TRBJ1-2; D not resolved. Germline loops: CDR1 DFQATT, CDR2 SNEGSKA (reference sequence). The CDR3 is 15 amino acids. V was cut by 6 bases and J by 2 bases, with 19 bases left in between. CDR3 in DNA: TGCAGTGCGGTACCATCCGATCCGGGGAACTATGGCTACACCTTC. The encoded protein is CSAVPSDPGNYGYTF.

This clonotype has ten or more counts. The CDR3 nucleotides read TGTGCCATCAGTCCTGGCGGGAGGGCGGCCGGGGAGCTGTTTTTT. Amino acids: CAISPGGRAAGELFF. V usage is TRBV10-3 and J usage is TRBJ2-2, with TRBD2 matching 9 bases. J was trimmed by 6 bases and V by 5 bases; bases with no gene match: 7. The CDR3 is 15 amino acids. The germline V gene has CDR1 ENHRY and CDR2 SYGVKD.

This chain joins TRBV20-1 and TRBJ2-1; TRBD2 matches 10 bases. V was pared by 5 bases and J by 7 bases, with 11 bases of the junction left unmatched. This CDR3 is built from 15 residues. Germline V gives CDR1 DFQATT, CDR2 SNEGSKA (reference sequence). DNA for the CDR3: TGCAGTGCTCCACCGAGCGGGGGGGCTATAAATGAGCAGTTCTTC. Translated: CSAPPSGGAINEQFF.

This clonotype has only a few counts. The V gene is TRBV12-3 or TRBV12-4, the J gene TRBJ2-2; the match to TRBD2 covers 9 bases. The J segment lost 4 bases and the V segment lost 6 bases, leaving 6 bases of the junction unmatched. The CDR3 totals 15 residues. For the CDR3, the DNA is TGTGCCAGCAGCAAGACTAGCGGACCCACCGGGGAGCTGTTTTTT. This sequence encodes CASSKTSGPTGELFF.

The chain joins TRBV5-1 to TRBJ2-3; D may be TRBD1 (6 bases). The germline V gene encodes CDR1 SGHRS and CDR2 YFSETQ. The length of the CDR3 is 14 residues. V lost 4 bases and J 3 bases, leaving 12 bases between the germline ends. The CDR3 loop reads CASSRDTPTDTQYF. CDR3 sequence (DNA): TGCGCCAGCAGCCGGGACACACCGACAGATACGCAGTATTTT.

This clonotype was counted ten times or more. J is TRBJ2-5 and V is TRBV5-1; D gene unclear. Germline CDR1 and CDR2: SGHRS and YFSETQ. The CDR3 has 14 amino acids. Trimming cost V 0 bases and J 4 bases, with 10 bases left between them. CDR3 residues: CASSLVTNRETQYF. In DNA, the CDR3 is TGCGCCAGCAGCTTGGTGACAAACAGAGAGACCCAGTACTTC. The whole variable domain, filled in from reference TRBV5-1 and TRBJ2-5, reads KAGVTQTPRYLIKTRGQQVTLSCSPISGHRSVSWYQQTPGQGLQFLFEYFSETQRNKGNFPGRFSGRQFSNSRSEMNVSTLELGDSALYLCASSLVTNRETQYFGPGTRLLVL.

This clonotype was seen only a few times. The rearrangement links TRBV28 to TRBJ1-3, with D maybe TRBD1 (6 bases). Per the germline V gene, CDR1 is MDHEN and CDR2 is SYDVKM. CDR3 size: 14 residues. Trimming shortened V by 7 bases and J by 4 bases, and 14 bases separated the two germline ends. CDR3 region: CASIPPDRGNTIYF. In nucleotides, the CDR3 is TGTGCCAGCATTCCCCCCGACAGGGGAAACACCATATATTTT.

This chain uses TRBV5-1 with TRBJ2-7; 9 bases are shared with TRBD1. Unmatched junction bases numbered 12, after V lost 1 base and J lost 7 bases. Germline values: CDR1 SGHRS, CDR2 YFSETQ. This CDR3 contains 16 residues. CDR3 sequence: CASSLISRQGGSEQYF. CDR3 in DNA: TGCGCCAGCAGCTTGATATCACGACAGGGGGGAAGTGAGCAGTACTTC.